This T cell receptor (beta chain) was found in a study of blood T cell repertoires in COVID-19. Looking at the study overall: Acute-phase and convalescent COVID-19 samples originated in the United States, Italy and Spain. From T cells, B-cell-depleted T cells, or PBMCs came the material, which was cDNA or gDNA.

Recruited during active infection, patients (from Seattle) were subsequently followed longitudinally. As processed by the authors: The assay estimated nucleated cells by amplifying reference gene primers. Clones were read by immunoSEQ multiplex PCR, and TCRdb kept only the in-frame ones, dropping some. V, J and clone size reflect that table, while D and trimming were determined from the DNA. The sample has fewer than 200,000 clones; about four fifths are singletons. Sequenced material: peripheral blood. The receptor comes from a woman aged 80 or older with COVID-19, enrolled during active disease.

The CDR3 loop is CASSEGQGPSPLHF. CDR3 coding DNA: TGTGCCAGCAGTGAAGGACAGGGGCCCTCACCCCTCCACTTT. The V call is TRBV6-1, the J call TRBJ1-6, with TRBD1 identical over 8 bases. Germline loops: CDR1 MNHNS, CDR2 SASEGT. Germline trimming cut 1 base from V and 10 bases from J; bases unmatched to any gene: 3. The CDR3 spans 14 residues.